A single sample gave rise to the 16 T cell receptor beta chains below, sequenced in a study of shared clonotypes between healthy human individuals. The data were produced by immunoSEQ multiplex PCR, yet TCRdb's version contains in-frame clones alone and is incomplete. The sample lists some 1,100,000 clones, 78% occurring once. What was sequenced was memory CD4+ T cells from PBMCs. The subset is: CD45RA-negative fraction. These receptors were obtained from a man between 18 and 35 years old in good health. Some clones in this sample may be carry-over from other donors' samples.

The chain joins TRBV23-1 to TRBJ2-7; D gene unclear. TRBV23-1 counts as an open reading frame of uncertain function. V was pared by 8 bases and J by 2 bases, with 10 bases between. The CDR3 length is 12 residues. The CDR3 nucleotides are TGCGCCAGCCCGCTGAAGACCTACGAGCAGTACTTC. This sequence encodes CASPLKTYEQYF.

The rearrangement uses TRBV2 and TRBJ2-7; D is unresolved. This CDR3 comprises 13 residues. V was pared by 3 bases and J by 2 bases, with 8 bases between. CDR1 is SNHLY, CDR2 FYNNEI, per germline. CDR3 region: CASSDGVAYEQYF. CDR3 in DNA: TGTGCCAGCAGTGATGGGGTAGCCTACGAGCAGTACTTC. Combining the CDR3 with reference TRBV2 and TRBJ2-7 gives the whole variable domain EPEVTQTPSHQVTQMGQEVILRCVPISNHLYFYWYRQILGQKVEFLVSFYNNEISEKSEIFDDQFSVERPDGSNFTLKIRSTKLEDSAMYFCASSDGVAYEQYFGPGTRLTVT.

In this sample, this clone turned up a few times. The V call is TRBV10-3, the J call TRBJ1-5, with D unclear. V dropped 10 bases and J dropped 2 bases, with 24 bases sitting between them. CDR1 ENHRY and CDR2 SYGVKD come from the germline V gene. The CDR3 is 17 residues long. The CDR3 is CATAKTEPPVGNQPQHF. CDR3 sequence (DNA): TGTGCCACCGCGAAAACCGAACCCCCTGTGGGCAATCAGCCCCAGCATTTT.

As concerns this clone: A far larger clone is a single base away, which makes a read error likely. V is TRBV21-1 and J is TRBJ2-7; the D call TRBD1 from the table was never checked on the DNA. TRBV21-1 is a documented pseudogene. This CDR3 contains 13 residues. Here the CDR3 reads CASTGQGSYEQYF. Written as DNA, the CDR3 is TGTGCCAGCACGGGACAGGGGTCCTACGAGCAGTACTTC.

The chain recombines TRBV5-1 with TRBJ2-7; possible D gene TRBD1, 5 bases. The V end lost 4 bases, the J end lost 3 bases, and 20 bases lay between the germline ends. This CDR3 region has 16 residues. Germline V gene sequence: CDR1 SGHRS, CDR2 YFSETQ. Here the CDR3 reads CASSLAVGQGSYEQYF. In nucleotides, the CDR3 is TGCGCCAGCAGCCTGGCTGTGGGCCAGGGAAGCTACGAGCAGTACTTC.

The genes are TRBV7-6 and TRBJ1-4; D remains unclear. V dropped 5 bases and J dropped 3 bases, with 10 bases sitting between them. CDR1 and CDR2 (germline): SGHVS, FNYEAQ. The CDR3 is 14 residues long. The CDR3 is CASSLATANEKLFF. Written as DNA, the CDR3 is TGTGCCAGCAGCCTGGCTACGGCTAATGAAAAACTGTTTTTT.

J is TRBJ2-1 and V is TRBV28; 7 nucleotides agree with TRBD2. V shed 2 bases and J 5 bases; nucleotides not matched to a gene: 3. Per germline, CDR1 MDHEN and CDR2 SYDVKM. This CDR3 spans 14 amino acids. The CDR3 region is CASSLRDYHNEQFF. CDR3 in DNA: TGTGCCAGCAGTTTACGGGACTACCACAATGAGCAGTTCTTC.

The CDR3 region has the DNA TGCGCCAGCAGCCAGCGGGGGGACAGGGTGGCAACTAATGAAAAACTGTTTTTT. Translated: CASSQRGDRVATNEKLFF. The chain is built from TRBV4-1 and TRBJ1-4; 9 bases line up with TRBD1. The CDR3 has 18 amino acids. V shed 3 bases and J 0 bases; nucleotides not matched to a gene: 8. Germline values: CDR1 MGHRA, CDR2 YSYEKL.

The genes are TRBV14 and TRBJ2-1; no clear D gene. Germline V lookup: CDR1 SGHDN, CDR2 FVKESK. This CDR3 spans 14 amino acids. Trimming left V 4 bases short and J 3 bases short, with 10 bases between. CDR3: CASSPGHFYNEQFF. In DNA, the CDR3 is TGTGCCAGCAGCCCCGGGCACTTCTACAATGAGCAGTTCTTC.

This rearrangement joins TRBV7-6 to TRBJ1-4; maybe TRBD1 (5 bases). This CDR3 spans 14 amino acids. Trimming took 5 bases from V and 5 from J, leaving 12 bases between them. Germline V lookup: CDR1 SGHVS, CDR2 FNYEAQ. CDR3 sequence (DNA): TGTGCCAGCAGCCCCCCGGACAACAATGAAAAACTGTTTTTT. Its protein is CASSPPDNNEKLFF.

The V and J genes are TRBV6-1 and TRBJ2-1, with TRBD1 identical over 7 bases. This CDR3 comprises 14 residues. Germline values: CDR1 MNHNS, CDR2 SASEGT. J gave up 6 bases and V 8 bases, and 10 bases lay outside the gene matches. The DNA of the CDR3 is TGTGCCAGCTCCAGACAGGGATTGGGCAATGAGCAGTTCTTC. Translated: CASSRQGLGNEQFF.

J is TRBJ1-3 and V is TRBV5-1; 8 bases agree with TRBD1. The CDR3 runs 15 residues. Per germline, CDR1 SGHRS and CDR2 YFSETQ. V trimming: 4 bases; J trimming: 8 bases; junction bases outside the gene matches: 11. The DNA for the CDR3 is TGCGCCAGCAGCCCCGGACAGGGTCTGTGGGACACCATATATTTT. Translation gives CASSPGQGLWDTIYF.

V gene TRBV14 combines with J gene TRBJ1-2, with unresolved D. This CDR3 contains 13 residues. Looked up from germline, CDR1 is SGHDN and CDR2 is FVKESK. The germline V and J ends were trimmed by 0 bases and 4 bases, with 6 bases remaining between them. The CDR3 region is CASSQDIGYGYTF. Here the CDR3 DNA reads TGTGCCAGCAGCCAAGACATTGGCTATGGCTACACCTTC.

The CDR3 DNA is TGTGCCAGCAGTCCTTCGAACAAGGGAGGACGGGGAGGCTACACCTTC. Protein: CASSPSNKGGRGGYTF. The chain joins TRBV28 to TRBJ1-2, with no clear D. V was cut by 5 bases and J by 8 bases, with 24 bases left in between. Germline V gene data show CDR1 as MDHEN and CDR2 as SYDVKM. The CDR3 is 16 residues long.

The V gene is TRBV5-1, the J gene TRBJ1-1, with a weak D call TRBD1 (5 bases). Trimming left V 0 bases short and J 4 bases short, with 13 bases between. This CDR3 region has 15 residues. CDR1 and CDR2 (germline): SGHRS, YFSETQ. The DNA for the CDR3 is TGCGCCAGCAGCTTGGAGGGCAGGGTTGGCACTGAAGCTTTCTTT. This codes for CASSLEGRVGTEAFF. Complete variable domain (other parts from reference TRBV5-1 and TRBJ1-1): KAGVTQTPRYLIKTRGQQVTLSCSPISGHRSVSWYQQTPGQGLQFLFEYFSETQRNKGNFPGRFSGRQFSNSRSEMNVSTLELGDSALYLCASSLEGRVGTEAFFGQGTRLTVV.

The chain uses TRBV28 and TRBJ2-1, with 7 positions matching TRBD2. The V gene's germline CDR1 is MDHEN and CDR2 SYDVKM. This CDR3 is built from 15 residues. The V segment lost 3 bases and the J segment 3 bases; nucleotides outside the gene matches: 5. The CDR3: CASSLAGTNYNEQFF. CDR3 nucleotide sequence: TGTGCCAGCAGTTTGGCCGGGACTAACTACAATGAGCAGTTCTTC.